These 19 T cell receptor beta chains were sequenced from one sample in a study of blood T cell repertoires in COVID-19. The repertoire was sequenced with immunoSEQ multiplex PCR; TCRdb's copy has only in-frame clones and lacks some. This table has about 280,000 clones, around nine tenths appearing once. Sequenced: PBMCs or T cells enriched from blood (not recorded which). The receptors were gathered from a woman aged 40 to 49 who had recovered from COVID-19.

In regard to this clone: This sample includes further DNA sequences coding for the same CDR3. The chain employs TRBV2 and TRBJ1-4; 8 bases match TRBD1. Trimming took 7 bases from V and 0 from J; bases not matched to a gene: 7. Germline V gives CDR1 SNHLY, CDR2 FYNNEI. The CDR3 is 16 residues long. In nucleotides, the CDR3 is TGTGCCAGCAAGGACAGGGCGAGTCCAACTAATGAAAAACTGTTTTTT. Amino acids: CASKDRASPTNEKLFF.

CDR3 loop: CASSFTVTGGEQYF. The CDR3 DNA reads as TGTGCCAGCAGCTTCACGGTTACGGGGGGCGAGCAGTACTTC. V usage is TRBV7-2 and J usage is TRBJ2-7, with 7 bases that match TRBD2. Germline CDR1 and CDR2: SGHTA and FQGNSA. Losses at the gene ends were 3 bases for V and 6 bases for J; bases not matched to a gene: 8. This CDR3 contains 14 residues.

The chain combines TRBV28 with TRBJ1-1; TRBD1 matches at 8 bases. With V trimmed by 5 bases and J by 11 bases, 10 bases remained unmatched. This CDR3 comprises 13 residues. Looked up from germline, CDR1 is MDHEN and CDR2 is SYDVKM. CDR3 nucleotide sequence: TGTGCCAGCAGTCCTTCAGGGGGCGAGGAGGCTTTCTTT. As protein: CASSPSGGEEAFF.

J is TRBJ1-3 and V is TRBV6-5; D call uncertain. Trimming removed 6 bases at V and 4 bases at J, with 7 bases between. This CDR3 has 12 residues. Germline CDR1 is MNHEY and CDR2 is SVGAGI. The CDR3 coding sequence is TGTGCCAGCAGCCAGGCAGGAAACACCATATATTTT. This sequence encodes CASSQAGNTIYF.

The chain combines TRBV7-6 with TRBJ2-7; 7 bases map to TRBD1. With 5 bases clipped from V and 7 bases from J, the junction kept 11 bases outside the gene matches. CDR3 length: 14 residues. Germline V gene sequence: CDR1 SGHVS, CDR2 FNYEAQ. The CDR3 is CASSPATGNWEQYF. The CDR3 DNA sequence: TGTGCCAGCAGCCCCGCGACAGGGAATTGGGAGCAGTACTTC.

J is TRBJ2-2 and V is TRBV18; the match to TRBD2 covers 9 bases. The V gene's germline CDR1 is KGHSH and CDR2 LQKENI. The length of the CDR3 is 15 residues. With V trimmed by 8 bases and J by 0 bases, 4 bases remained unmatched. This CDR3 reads CASQRTSANTGELFF. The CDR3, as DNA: TGTGCCAGCCAGCGGACTAGCGCGAACACCGGGGAGCTGTTTTTT.

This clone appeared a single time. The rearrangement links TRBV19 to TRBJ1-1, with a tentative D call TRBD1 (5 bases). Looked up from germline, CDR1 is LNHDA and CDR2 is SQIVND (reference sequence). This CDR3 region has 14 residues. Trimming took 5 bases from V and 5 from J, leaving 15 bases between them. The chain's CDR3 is CASSGALAGTEAFF. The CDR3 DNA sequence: TGTGCCAGTAGTGGGGCTCTGGCGGGAACTGAAGCTTTCTTT.

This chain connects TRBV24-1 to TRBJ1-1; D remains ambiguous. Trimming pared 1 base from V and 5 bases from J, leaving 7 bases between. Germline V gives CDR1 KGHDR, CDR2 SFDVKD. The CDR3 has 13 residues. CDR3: CATSDFSGTEAFF. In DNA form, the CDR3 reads TGTGCCACCAGTGATTTCAGCGGGACTGAAGCTTTCTTT.

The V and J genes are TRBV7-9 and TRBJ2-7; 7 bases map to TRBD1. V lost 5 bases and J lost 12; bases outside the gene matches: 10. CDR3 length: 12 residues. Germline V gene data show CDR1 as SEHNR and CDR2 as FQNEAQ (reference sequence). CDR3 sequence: CASSPDRALRYF. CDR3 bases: TGTGCCAGCAGCCCTGACAGGGCTTTAAGGTACTTC. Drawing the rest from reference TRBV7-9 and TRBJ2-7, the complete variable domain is DTGVSQNPRHKITKRGQNVTFRCDPISEHNRLYWYRQTLGQGPEFLTYFQNEAQLEKSRLLSDRFSAERPKGSFSTLEIQRTEQGDSAMYLCASSPDRALRYFGPGTRLTVT.

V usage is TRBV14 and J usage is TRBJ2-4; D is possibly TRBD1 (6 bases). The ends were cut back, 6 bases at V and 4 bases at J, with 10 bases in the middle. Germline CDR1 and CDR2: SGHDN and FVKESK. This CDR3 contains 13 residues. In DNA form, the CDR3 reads TGTGCCAGCAGTGGCAGGGGTAAAAACATTCAGTACTTC. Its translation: CASSGRGKNIQYF. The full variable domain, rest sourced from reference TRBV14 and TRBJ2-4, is EAGVTQFPSHSVIEKGQTVTLRCDPISGHDNLYWYRRVMGKEIKFLLHFVKESKQDESGMPNNRFLAERTGGTYSTLKVQPAELEDSGVYFCASSGRGKNIQYFGAGTRLSVL.

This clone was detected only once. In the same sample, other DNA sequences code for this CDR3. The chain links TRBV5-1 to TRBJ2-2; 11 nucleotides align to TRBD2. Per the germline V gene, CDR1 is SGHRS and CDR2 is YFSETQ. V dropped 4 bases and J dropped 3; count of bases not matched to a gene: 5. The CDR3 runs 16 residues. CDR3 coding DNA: TGCGCCAGCAGCCTGACTAGCGGGATTTACACCGGGGAGCTGTTTTTT. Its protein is CASSLTSGIYTGELFF.

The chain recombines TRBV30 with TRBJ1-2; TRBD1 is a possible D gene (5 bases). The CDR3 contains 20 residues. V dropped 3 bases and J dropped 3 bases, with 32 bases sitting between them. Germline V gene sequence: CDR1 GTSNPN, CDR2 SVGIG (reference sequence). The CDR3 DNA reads TGTGCCTGGAGCACATTGGGCGGGTTGTGGGACTTCCCCTGGGACTATGGCTACACCTTC. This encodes CAWSTLGGLWDFPWDYGYTF.

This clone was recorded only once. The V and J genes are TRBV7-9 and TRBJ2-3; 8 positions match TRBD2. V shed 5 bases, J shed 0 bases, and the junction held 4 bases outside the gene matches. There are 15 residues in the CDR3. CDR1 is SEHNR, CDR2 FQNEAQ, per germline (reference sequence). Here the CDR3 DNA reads TGTGCCAGCAGCCGTACTAGCGGAAGCACAGATACGCAGTATTTT. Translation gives CASSRTSGSTDTQYF. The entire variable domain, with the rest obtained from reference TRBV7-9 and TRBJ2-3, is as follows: DTGVSQNPRHKITKRGQNVTFRCDPISEHNRLYWYRQTLGQGPEFLTYFQNEAQLEKSRLLSDRFSAERPKGSFSTLEIQRTEQGDSAMYLCASSRTSGSTDTQYFGPGTRLTVL.

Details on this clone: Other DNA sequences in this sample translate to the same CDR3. The CDR3 loop reads CASSERTGNEQYF. The DNA for the CDR3 is TGTGCCAGCAGTGAAAGGACAGGGAACGAGCAGTACTTC. V usage is TRBV6-1 and J usage is TRBJ2-7, with 8 bases fitting TRBD1. CDR3 size: 13 residues. Losses at the gene ends were 2 bases for V and 5 bases for J; bases not matched to a gene: 2. CDR1 is MNHNS, CDR2 SASEGT, per germline.

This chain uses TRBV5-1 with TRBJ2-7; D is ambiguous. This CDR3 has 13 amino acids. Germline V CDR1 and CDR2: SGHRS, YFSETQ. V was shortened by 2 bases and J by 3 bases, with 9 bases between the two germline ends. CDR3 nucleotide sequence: TGCGCCAGCAGCTTATCAGGTCGCTACGAGCAGTACTTC. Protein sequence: CASSLSGRYEQYF.

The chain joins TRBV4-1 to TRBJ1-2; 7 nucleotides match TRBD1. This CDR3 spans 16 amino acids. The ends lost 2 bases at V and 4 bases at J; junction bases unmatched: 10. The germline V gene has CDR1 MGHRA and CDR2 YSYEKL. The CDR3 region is CASSQSEGQLSYGYTF. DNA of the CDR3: TGCGCCAGCAGCCAATCCGAGGGACAGCTGTCCTATGGCTACACCTTC.

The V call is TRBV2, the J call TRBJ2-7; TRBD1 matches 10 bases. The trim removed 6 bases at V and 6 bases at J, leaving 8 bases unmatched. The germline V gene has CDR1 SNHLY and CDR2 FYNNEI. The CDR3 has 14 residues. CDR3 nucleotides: TGTGCCAGCAGGATGACAGGGGGCCCGAGCGAGCAGTACTTC. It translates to CASRMTGGPSEQYF.

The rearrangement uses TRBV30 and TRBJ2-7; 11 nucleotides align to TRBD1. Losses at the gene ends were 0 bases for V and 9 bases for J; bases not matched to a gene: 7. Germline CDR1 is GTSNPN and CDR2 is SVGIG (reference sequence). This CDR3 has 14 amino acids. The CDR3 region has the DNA TGTGCCTGGAGTGTAAAAGGACAGGGGGCCGTGCAGTACTTC. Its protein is CAWSVKGQGAVQYF.

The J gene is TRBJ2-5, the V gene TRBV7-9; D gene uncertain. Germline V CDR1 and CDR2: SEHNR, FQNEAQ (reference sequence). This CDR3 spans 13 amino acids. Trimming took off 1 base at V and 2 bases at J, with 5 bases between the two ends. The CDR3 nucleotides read TGTGCCAGCAGCTTAGTATATCAAGAGACCCAGTACTTC. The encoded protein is CASSLVYQETQYF.